These T cell receptor beta chains were read from a single sample in a study of T cells in tuberculosis. Method: immunoSEQ multiplex PCR; TCRdb's copy keeps in-frame clones and lacks some. The repertoire holds about 35,000 clones, with roughly 92% as singletons. Source material: PBMCs. The source is a donor aged 10 to 29 with latent tuberculosis or without tuberculosis infection. CDR3s leave out the opening cysteine and the closing phenylalanine or tryptophan. The order of the fields is V gene, CDR3 protein.

TRBV7-8	ASSLGGNTGELF
TRBV7-2	ASSPAGLAYNEQF
TRBV19	ASRRDRLEGQPQH
TRBV27	ASSWTVLNTEAF
TRBV6-6	ASSPRQPDPYYGYT
TRBV5-1	ASTQNTGGYNEQF
TRBV30	AWSSPGVHDTQY
TRBV13	ASSQDSLAAEQF
TRBV5-6	ASSSGHSALAGYT
TRBV7-2	ASSPGLPGRDTQY
TRBV2	ASRPGQGDTEAF
TRBV18	ASSPSEFSNQPQH
TRBV11-3	ASSFRGAGGANVLT
TRBV2	ASSEWGQIYEQY
TRBV7-8	ASSANWGRLNTEAF
TRBV5-1	ASSLEVAGAPYEQY
TRBV7-2	ASSPPGTWTGELF
TRBV19	ASSFLTEMNTEAF
TRBV30	AWSLRNYGYT
TRBV5-1	ASSLSGGASNEQF
TRBV5-1	ASSPGQGTSWGKLF
TRBV30	AWRGTGHSAKAF
TRBV7-8	ASSFSGGQNQPQH
TRBV7-2	ASSLPQGVADTQY
TRBV10-3	AISDSGLNIQY
TRBV5-4	ASSFQGRNEKLF
TRBV4-1	ASSPHRGQGTVAAF
TRBV13	ASSLALDTPNTEAF
TRBV5-1	ASSLRDRGHEQY
TRBV6-5	ASSYFPGAGANVLT
TRBV30	AWGSLQAPYEQY
TRBV6-1	ASNDFRAEAF
TRBV6-5	ASSYSGGGADTQY
TRBV25-1	ASSVRGSSYNEQF
TRBV5-1	ASSWAGGATDTQY
TRBV9	ASSPTLVSGYGYT
TRBV14	ASSQARDSRRNTIY
TRBV30	AWKVSDLDTQY
TRBV18	ASSSPGTDYGYT
TRBV4-2	ASSNTRLAGGRADFGQF
TRBV7-2	ASSLAIGGLNEKLF
TRBV5-1	ASSLRTGEQY
TRBV6-1	ASSHIGEVGEQY
TRBV5-5	ASSYRQGTITEKLF
TRBV29-1	SGVAGSGGYT
TRBV10-2	ASSAGNQPQH
TRBV27	ASSSGTGFNEQY
TRBV6-5	ASSMTGGAGNTIY
TRBV2	ASSVSSLGMGLENTEAF
TRBV2	ASSGTSGYYEQY
TRBV19	ASSRSGGRESQPQH
TRBV19	ASSIRGSGNTIY
TRBV9	ASSGTSGGPNTGELF
TRBV11-3	ASSGGASYEQY
TRBV19	ASSIMGRASNQPQH
TRBV19	ASSKMEGSPLH